This T cell receptor beta chain was obtained from a study of identical twins. Findings and caveats of the study: Cord blood beta clonotypes present at high abundance carried fewer insertions; no such pattern appeared in memory repertoires. Sequences that were out-of-frame, alpha and twin-shared displayed an excess of low generation probability.

TCRdb independently ran MiXCR on the 5' RACE reads; one entry per CDR3 protein. This sample has around 450,000 distinct CDR3 sequences; 14% occur once, and the top ten carry around 0.52%. The CDR3 is 11 amino acids. Trimming cost V 6 bases and J 0 bases, with 2 bases left between them. CDR1 MGHDK and CDR2 SYGVNS come from the germline V gene. For this clonotype: Its antigen is still unknown.

In addition, the sample was reused for a study of yellow fever vaccine responses in identical twins.

Sequenced input: CD4+ T cells sorted from blood. The rearrangement joins TRBV25-1 to TRBJ1-2; D remains ambiguous. This TCR derives from a woman younger than 30 in good health. The CDR3 bases are TGTGCCAGCAGGACTAACTATGGCTACACCTTC. Translated: CASRTNYGYTF.